This T cell receptor beta chain stems from a study of blood T cell repertoires in COVID-19. Background on the study: Donors in the United States, Italy and Spain gave samples during acute or convalescent COVID-19.

Sequencing was performed with immunoSEQ multiplex PCR; in TCRdb, only in-frame clones are kept and a portion is missing. The sample contains 200,000 to 250,000 clones, approximately 82% of which appear only once. The V and J ends lost 5 bases and 0 bases respectively, with 14 bases between them. Per germline, CDR1 MDHEN and CDR2 SYDVKM. The CDR3 has 17 amino acids. The chain employs TRBV28 and TRBJ1-6; D ambiguous. The specimen was peripheral blood. The receptor comes from a woman older than 75 with acute or convalescent COVID-19. The CDR3 reads CASSLRAASSYNSPLHF. Here the CDR3 DNA reads TGTGCCAGCAGTCTACGCGCGGCTAGCTCCTATAATTCACCCCTCCACTTT.